This section outlines one TCR beta chain sequence together with its context. Its antigen specificity is not known. No quality values exist for individual bases; no much larger clone is one base distant. This specimen comes from a study of blood T cell repertoires in COVID-19 (TCRdb year 2020). Study-wide context: The collaborator samples originated in the United States, Italy and Spain and spanned the acute and convalescent phases of COVID-19. The sample metadata nearly always contained a de-identified subject ID, COVID-19 status, age in years and sex. Where HLA class I and class II types were available, the types were taken from metadata supplied by the sample provider, not from assay-based typing. The dataset comprised deeply sampled blood TCRbeta repertoires from subjects exposed to, actively infected with, or recovered from COVID-19. The repertoires were made available in a free public database intended to serve as a resource for research on the immune response to SARS-CoV-2. Samples came from the ongoing ImmuneRACE study (first 160 participants) plus 1,254 subjects from 6 global collaborators. The prospective study material was composed of cDNA or gDNA derived from T cells, B-cell-depleted T cells, or PBMCs.

Taken from the germline V gene, the CDR1 and CDR2 loops are SNHLY and FYNNEI. V gives up 4 bases and J gives up 8 bases, and the segment between their germline ends measures 6 bases. Including cysteine and phenylalanine, the CDR3 has 11 amino acids. Here the CDR3 DNA is all that survives: 33 bases in frame from base 1. The paper as a whole reports these results and caveats: The amount of clinical and demographic metadata varied by source and participant and was provided uncurated.

One collaborating source in Seattle enrolled patients while the patients were actively infected and followed the patients over time throughout the course of disease. Collaborating institutions collected whole blood in K2EDTA tubes following their own protocols. Collaborator samples were shipped for TCRbeta analysis as frozen whole blood, isolated PBMCs, or DNA extracted from either sample type. TCRbeta CDR3 regions were amplified from genomic DNA by means of the immunoSEQ Assay, a bias-controlled multiplex PCR. Processing in the source paper ran as follows. Within the assay, amplification of reference gene primers was used to estimate how many nucleated cells each sample contained. Sequence reads were collapsed and filtered to measure the absolute abundance of every unique TCRbeta CDR3 rearrangement. For each sample, productive Simpson clonality was calculated as the square root of Simpson's diversity index over productive rearrangements. TCRdb's version of the immuneACCESS table is confined to in-frame rearrangements and falls short of the full clone set. An unresolved V gene accounts for under half of the shortfall where checked; the remainder is of unknown origin. For V, J and clone size, that table is used; D and trimming come from the DNA. The table for this sample lists about 200,000 clones; 85% to 90% of them were counted only once. Clones ranked in the top ten supply roughly a tenth of the sample.

Sequenced material: peripheral blood. This receptor was identified in a woman aged 50 to 65 with COVID-19, enrolled during active disease. The V gene is TRBV2 and the J gene is TRBJ2-1, with the D gene too uncertain to name. The CDR3 protein: CASSALYEQFF. The bases are TGTGCCAGCAGTGCCTTATATGAGCAGTTCTTC.